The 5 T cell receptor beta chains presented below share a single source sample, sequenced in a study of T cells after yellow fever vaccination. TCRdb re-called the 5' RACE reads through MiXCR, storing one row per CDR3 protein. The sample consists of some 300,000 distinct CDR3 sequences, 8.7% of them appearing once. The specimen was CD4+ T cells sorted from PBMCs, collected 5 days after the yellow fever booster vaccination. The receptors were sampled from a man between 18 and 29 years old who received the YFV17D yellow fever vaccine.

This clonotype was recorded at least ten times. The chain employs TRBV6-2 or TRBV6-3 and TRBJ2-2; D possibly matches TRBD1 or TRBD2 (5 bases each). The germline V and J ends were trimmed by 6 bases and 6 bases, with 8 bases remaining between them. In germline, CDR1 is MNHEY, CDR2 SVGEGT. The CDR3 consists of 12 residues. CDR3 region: CASSRDAGELFF. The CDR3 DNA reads TGTGCCAGCAGCCGGGACGCCGGGGAGCTGTTTTTT.

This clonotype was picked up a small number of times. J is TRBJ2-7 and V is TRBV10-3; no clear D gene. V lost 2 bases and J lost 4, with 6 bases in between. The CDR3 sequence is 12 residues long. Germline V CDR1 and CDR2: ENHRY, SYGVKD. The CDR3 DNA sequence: TGTGCCATCAGTGAGATGGGGTACGAGCAGTACGTC. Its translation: CAISEMGYEQYV.

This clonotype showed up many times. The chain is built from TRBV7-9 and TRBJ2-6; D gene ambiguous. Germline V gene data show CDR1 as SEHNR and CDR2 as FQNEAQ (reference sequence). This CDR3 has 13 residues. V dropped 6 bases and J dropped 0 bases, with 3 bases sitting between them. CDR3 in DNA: TGTGCCAGCAGTAGCTCTGGGGCCAACGTCCTGACTTTC. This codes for CASSSSGANVLTF.

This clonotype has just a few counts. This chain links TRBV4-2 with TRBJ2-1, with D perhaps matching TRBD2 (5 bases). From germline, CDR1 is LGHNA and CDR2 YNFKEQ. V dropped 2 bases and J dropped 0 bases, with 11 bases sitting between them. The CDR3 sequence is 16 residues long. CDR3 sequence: CASSQPGLGSYNEQFF. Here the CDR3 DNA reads TGTGCCAGCAGCCAACCAGGACTGGGCTCCTACAATGAGCAGTTCTTC.

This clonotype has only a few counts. CDR3 amino acids: CASSLRPAGAYGTQYF. The CDR3 bases are TGTGCCAGCAGCTTAAGGCCCGCAGGGGCTTACGGGACCCAGTACTTC. This sequence joins TRBV7-8 and TRBJ2-5; a weak D match, TRBD1 (6 bases). Germline V gene lookup returns CDR1 SGHVS and CDR2 FQNEAQ. V lost 2 bases and J 7 bases, leaving 20 bases between the germline ends. The CDR3 has 16 residues.